The TCR beta chain described here comes from a study of T-cell reconstitution after alpha-beta-depleted transplantation in children. Unique molecular identifiers tagged the TCRbeta library. TCRdb ran MiXCR on the PCR reads and lists one entry per CDR3 protein. The sample gives fewer than 750,000 distinct CDR3 sequences, roughly 23% of which show up once; 11% to 15% is in the top ten. This receptor was obtained from a boy younger than two who had a stem cell transplant for acute myeloid leukemia, so the T cells may come from the graft donor. This specimen was PBMCs, mostly from graft donor cells, taken 360 days after TCRalphabeta/CD19-depleted stem cell transplant.

This chain's CDR3 is CASRKGRGGYNEQFF. CDR3 nucleotide sequence: TGTGCCAGCAGAAAAGGGCGGGGGGGCTACAATGAGCAGTTCTTC. The gene calls are TRBV6-1 and TRBJ2-1, with 9 nucleotides matching TRBD2. J gave up 3 bases and V 6 bases, and 6 bases lay outside the gene matches. This CDR3 has 15 residues. CDR1 and CDR2 from the germline V gene are MNHNS and SASEGT.